This T cell receptor beta chain was recorded in a study of immune heterogeneity within non-small cell lung tumors. Notes on the study in general: Identical dominant CDR3 beta clonotypes recurred across a patient's tumor sites, together with site-unique high-frequency clones.

Details on this clonotype: Its target is unknown.

Template was bulk tumor genomic DNA, about 600 ng per sample. Widely spaced biopsies, several per primary tumor, were obtained at surgery. Patients went through curative surgery, and their non-small cell lung cancer was untreated and newly diagnosed. There were 15 donors in total. They were all newly diagnosed non-small cell lung cancer patients undergoing surgery with curative intent. It was with 32 V and 13 J primers that multiplex PCR amplified TCR beta CDR3. TCRdb reprocessed the multiplex PCR reads via MiXCR and lists one record per CDR3 protein. The sample contains just over 4,500 distinct CDR3 sequences, 20% to 25% of which appear only once. Trimming stripped 3 bases from V and 10 bases from J, with 19 bases between. The V gene's germline CDR1 is MDHEN and CDR2 SYDVKM. This CDR3 is built from 16 residues.

The sequenced sample consisted of lung tumor tissue. The chain has TRBV28 and TRBJ1-6; D may be TRBD1 (5 bases). This clonotype originated in a man aged 55-75 years with non-small cell lung cancer. CDR3 protein: CASSFEVGVVRSPLHF. CDR3 in DNA: TGTGCCAGCAGTTTTGAGGTAGGGGTCGTTCGATCACCCCTCCACTTT.